The present T cell receptor (beta chain) was sequenced within a study of shared clonotypes between healthy human individuals. Study-wide points: Lower generation probabilities were found for non-shared clonotypes than for those shared by all four donors. Estimated richness values were generally larger in naive subsets than in memory subsets.

This CDR3 spans 13 amino acids. V lost 6 bases to trimming and J lost 1 base, with 10 bases between them. Germline V CDR1 and CDR2: SGHDT, YYEEEE. Generated by immunoSEQ multiplex PCR, the TCRdb table keeps only in-frame clones and is missing some. The sample holds over a million clones, approximately 98.5% seen once. As for this clone: The antigen is undetermined.

The source is a man between 25 and 39 years old in good health. The chain is built from TRBV5-6 and TRBJ1-1; D is unresolved. Sequencing was carried out using naive CD4+ T cells sorted from blood. The subset here: CD45RA+ positively selected. CDR3 in DNA: TGTGCCAGCACCTTCCCAGAGAACACTGAAGCTTTCTTT. This gives the protein CASTFPENTEAFF. Supplemented by reference TRBV5-6 and TRBJ1-1, the full variable domain reads DAGVTQSPTHLIKTRGQQVTLRCSPKSGHDTVSWYQQALGQGPQFIFQYYEEEERQRGNFPDRFSGHQFPNYSSELNVNALLLGDSALYLCASTFPENTEAFFGQGTRLTVV.